This T cell receptor (beta chain) appears in the sequencing data of a study of cytomegalovirus exposure and HLA in healthy donors. Study observations and caveats: TCR beta V segments were, for the most part, productive about 87% or about 30% of the time in an earlier analysis. Later work found most CMV-associated TCR beta chains apparently HLA-restricted.

With V trimmed by 6 bases and J by 10 bases, 3 bases remained unmatched. The CDR3 has 10 residues. CDR1 and CDR2 from the germline V gene are DFQATT and SNEGSKA (reference sequence). This clone appeared a few times. Antigen specificity is unknown. PCR used 60 Vbeta primers and 13 Jbeta primers. In the authors' workflow: Per a later analysis, the number of unique TCR beta chains was some 75 million, of which around 9.9 million were shared. Sequencing used immunoSEQ multiplex PCR; TCRdb keeps in-frame clones, though not all of them. V and J calls and clone size are as listed in that table; D and trimming were resolved from the DNA. The sample lists 100,000 to 150,000 clones; roughly 70% were seen once.

The chain combines TRBV20-1 with TRBJ1-1; 9 nucleotides agree with TRBD1. Material: PBMCs. The TCR comes from a middle-aged man in good health and CMV-seropositive. CDR3 nucleotide sequence: TGCAGTGCAGGGACAGGGAGAGCTTTCTTT. This sequence encodes CSAGTGRAFF.